This passage covers 4 T cell receptor beta chains from one sample sequenced in a study of blood T cell repertoires in COVID-19. The repertoire was sequenced with immunoSEQ multiplex PCR; TCRdb's copy has only in-frame clones and lacks some. The sample shows 150,000 to 200,000 clones, 80% to 90% of them seen only once. Sequenced input: peripheral blood. Receptors were obtained from a man aged 45-60 years with active or convalescent COVID-19.

This rearrangement joins TRBV10-3 to TRBJ2-2; 7 bases are a match to TRBD1. The J segment lost 4 bases and the V segment lost 8 bases, leaving 7 bases of the junction unmatched. This CDR3 is built from 14 residues. CDR1 and CDR2 (germline): ENHRY, SYGVKD. The CDR3 DNA reads as TGTGCCATCTGGACAGGTCGTGGCACCGGGGAGCTGTTTTTT. As protein: CAIWTGRGTGELFF.

The chain links TRBV28 to TRBJ2-1, with D hard to call. Germline loops: CDR1 MDHEN, CDR2 SYDVKM. V was pared by 5 bases and J by 12 bases, with 11 bases between. There are 11 residues in the CDR3. DNA for the CDR3: TGTGCCAGCAGTGAAACCTACAGGCAGTTCTTC. Amino acids: CASSETYRQFF.

The chain recombines TRBV18 with TRBJ1-1, with D tentatively TRBD1 (6 bases). The V gene lost 2 bases and the J gene lost 4 bases, with 8 bases spanning the gap. Germline loops: CDR1 KGHSH, CDR2 LQKENI. The CDR3 is 13 residues long. CDR3 sequence (DNA): TGTGCCAGCTCACCAGGACAGATCACTGAAGCTTTCTTT. Amino acids: CASSPGQITEAFF.

In nucleotides, the CDR3 is TGCGCCAGCAGCCTTCGCGGGGATCGGGCGGGAGGGACAGATACGCAGTATTTT. Encoded protein: CASSLRGDRAGGTDTQYF. This chain joins TRBV5-1 and TRBJ2-3; 9 bases line up with TRBD2. Unmatched junction bases numbered 15, after V lost 4 bases and J lost 3 bases. This CDR3 region has 18 residues. Germline V lookup: CDR1 SGHRS, CDR2 YFSETQ.